This TCR beta chain was sequenced during a study of T cell repertoires in cytomegalovirus infection. Whole-study context: Used in the study were CMV epitopes, some recently identified and HLA-C-restricted, others well-studied and HLA-B-restricted.

TCRdb fed the reads into MiXCR, producing one record per CDR3 protein. This sample carries some 350,000 distinct CDR3 sequences, about 34% of them seen once, and the ten largest clones take roughly 13%. This clonotype has just a few counts. The antigen is not known. The source of this sequence is a human donor in good health (CMV status not recorded). Some clones in this sample may be carry-over from other donors' samples. The sample in question was cultured PBMCs, obtained from culture after CMV antigen stimulation.

Written as DNA, the CDR3 is TGTGCCAGCAGCCCGACAGTGGGACAGGTCAGCACAGATACGCAGTATTTT. This translates into CASSPTVGQVSTDTQYF. The V call is TRBV11-2, the J call TRBJ2-3, with TRBD1 identical over 8 bases. V gave up 5 bases and J gave up 0 bases; unmatched junction bases: 10. The CDR3 is 17 residues long. CDR1 and CDR2 (germline): SGHAT, FQNNGV. The full variable domain, completed using reference TRBV11-2 and TRBJ2-3, is EAGVAQSPRYKIIEKRQSVAFWCNPISGHATLYWYQQILGQGPKLLIQFQNNGVVDDSQLPKDRFSAERLKGVDSTLKIQPAKLEDSAVYLCASSPTVGQVSTDTQYFGPGTRLTVL.